These 14 T cell receptor beta chains were all obtained from the same sample, sequenced in a study of blood T cell repertoires in COVID-19. Sequencing used immunoSEQ multiplex PCR; TCRdb keeps in-frame clones, though not all of them. Of fewer than 250,000 clones in the sample, 65% to 85% were seen once. Sequencing was carried out using PBMCs or T cells enriched from blood (not recorded which). These receptors all come from a woman in her twenties or thirties who had recovered from COVID-19.

The gene calls are TRBV2 and TRBJ2-2; D is unresolved. Deletions cut 4 bases from V and 1 base from J, with 7 bases between. The germline V gene encodes CDR1 SNHLY and CDR2 FYNNEI. There are 14 residues in the CDR3. The CDR3 coding sequence is TGTGCCAGCAGTGTAGGAGAGAACACCGGGGAGCTGTTTTTT. Translation: CASSVGENTGELFF.

The chain recombines TRBV9 with TRBJ2-1; D perhaps matches TRBD1 (6 bases). From germline, CDR1 is SGDLS and CDR2 YYNGEE. The CDR3 runs 17 residues. Deletions cut 4 bases from V and 0 bases from J, with 17 bases between. CDR3 residues: CASSPGTRMASYNEQFF. CDR3 nucleotide sequence: TGTGCCAGCAGCCCCGGGACACGGATGGCCTCCTACAATGAGCAGTTCTTC. Together with reference TRBV9 and TRBJ2-1, the CDR3 gives the full variable domain: DSGVTQTPKHLITATGQRVTLRCSPRSGDLSVYWYQQSLDQGLQFLIQYYNGEERAKGNILERFSAQQFPDLHSELNLSSLELGDSALYFCASSPGTRMASYNEQFFGPGTRLTVL.

The chain uses TRBV27 and TRBJ2-7; the match to TRBD2 covers 10 bases. CDR3 length: 14 amino acids. Germline trimming cut 5 bases from V and 6 bases from J; bases unmatched to any gene: 7. Germline lookup yields CDR1 MNHEY and CDR2 SMNVEV (reference sequence). The CDR3 DNA is TGTGCCAGCAGTAAACTAGCGGGGCCAACCGAGCAGTACGTC. This codes for CASSKLAGPTEQYV.

The rearrangement uses TRBV7-2 and TRBJ2-2, with D possibly being TRBD1 (5 bases). The CDR3 is made up of 15 amino acids. The V gene's germline CDR1 is SGHTA and CDR2 FQGNSA. V lost 4 bases and J 5 bases, leaving 14 bases between the germline ends. CDR3 protein: CASSWWPKGTGELFF. Here the CDR3 DNA reads TGTGCCAGCAGCTGGTGGCCAAAGGGGACCGGGGAGCTGTTTTTT.

The chain couples TRBV2 to TRBJ1-1, with 8 bases that match TRBD1. Trimming cost V 8 bases and J 5 bases; bases outside gene matches: 10. CDR1 SNHLY and CDR2 FYNNEI come from the germline V gene. The CDR3 has 14 amino acids. DNA of the CDR3: TGTGCCAGCGTGCAGGGGGCGCGTGGGACTGAAGCTTTCTTT. This translates into CASVQGARGTEAFF.

The CDR3 spells CSASPTDRGKEDEQYF. DNA of the CDR3: TGCAGTGCTAGTCCGACTGACAGGGGGAAGGAAGACGAGCAGTACTTC. The gene calls are TRBV20-1 and TRBJ2-7; TRBD1 matches at 9 bases. The junction had 14 bases not matched to a gene; V was cut back by 3 bases and J by 5 bases. Germline CDR1 DFQATT, CDR2 SNEGSKA (reference sequence). The CDR3 extends over 16 amino acids.

The chain has TRBV12-3 or TRBV12-4 and TRBJ1-2; TRBD1 agrees at 9 bases. The V segment lost 7 bases and the J segment 8 bases; nucleotides outside the gene matches: 8. The CDR3 totals 13 residues. The CDR3 coding sequence is TGTGCCAGCAACCCCACAGGGGGCTTAGGCTACACCTTC. Amino acid sequence: CASNPTGGLGYTF.

The CDR3 sequence: CAVEPGTSGYNEQFF. The CDR3 nucleotides read TGTGCCGTAGAACCGGGGACTAGCGGGTACAATGAGCAGTTCTTC. The gene calls are TRBV19 and TRBJ2-1; 12 positions match TRBD2. V lost 11 bases to trimming and J lost 4 bases; unmatched junction nucleotides: 9. CDR1 is LNHDA and CDR2 is SQIVND in the germline V gene (reference sequence). The CDR3 runs 15 residues.

The chain carries TRBV4-1 and TRBJ1-1; 8 nucleotides match TRBD1. Losses at the gene ends were 6 bases for V and 1 base for J; bases not matched to a gene: 7. From germline, CDR1 is MGHRA and CDR2 YSYEKL. This CDR3 contains 15 residues. DNA for the CDR3: TGCGCCAGCAGATCCCCCGGGACAGGGAACACTGAAGCTTTCTTT. This codes for CASRSPGTGNTEAFF.

The chain uses TRBV3-1 (or the pseudogene TRBV3-2) and TRBJ1-4, with 8 nucleotides matching TRBD1. This CDR3 comprises 15 residues. Germline lookup yields CDR1 LGHDT and CDR2 YNNKEL (reference sequence). V was clipped by 1 base and J by 5 bases; unmatched bases: 3. CDR3 protein: CASSQGQGRNEKLFF. The CDR3 DNA is TGTGCCAGCAGCCAAGGACAGGGGCGGAATGAAAAACTGTTTTTT.

The rearrangement joins TRBV10-1 to TRBJ1-5, with unresolved D. CDR1 is WNHNN, CDR2 SYGVQD, per germline (reference sequence). This CDR3 is 12 amino acids long. V was trimmed by 2 bases and J by 8 bases, leaving 7 bases between them. The CDR3 region is CASSEGPEPQHF. CDR3 sequence (DNA): TGCGCCAGCAGTGAGGGTCCGGAGCCCCAGCATTTT.

V gene TRBV5-4 combines with J gene TRBJ2-2, with 7 bases fitting TRBD2. V dropped 0 bases and J dropped 4; count of bases not matched to a gene: 6. Germline V lookup: CDR1 SGHNT, CDR2 YYREEE (reference sequence). This CDR3 region has 16 residues. The DNA of the CDR3 is TGTGCCAGCAGCTTGGTGCGGGGGAAGAGCACCGGGGAGCTGTTTTTT. The encoded protein is CASSLVRGKSTGELFF.

V is TRBV7-9 and J is TRBJ1-6, with D possibly being TRBD1 (5 bases). Trimming took off 5 bases at V and 6 bases at J, with 14 bases between the two ends. Germline V gives CDR1 SEHNR, CDR2 FQNEAQ (reference sequence). This CDR3 spans 15 amino acids. The CDR3 nucleotides read TGTGCCAGCAGCCCGCTGGGGCGCGGTAATTCACCCCTCCACTTT. Its translation: CASSPLGRGNSPLHF.

The rearrangement joins TRBV5-1 to TRBJ1-2; TRBD1 aligns across 10 bases. From germline, CDR1 is SGHRS and CDR2 YFSETQ. The CDR3 spans 14 residues. J was trimmed by 5 bases and V by 2 bases; bases with no gene match: 3. This chain's CDR3 is CASSFGTGEYGYTF. The CDR3 DNA sequence: TGCGCCAGCAGCTTCGGGACAGGGGAATATGGCTACACCTTC.